These 32 T cell receptor beta chains share one sample of origin, sequenced in a study of T cell responses to AZD1222 COVID-19 vaccine. Here immunoSEQ multiplex PCR was the method, and the copy in TCRdb shows in-frame clones only, minus some. The table includes about 130,000 clones, around 84% detected once. Sequences were derived from peripheral blood, sampled on day 0 of AZD1222 vaccination. These receptors were collected from an adult in good health.

The chain links TRBV5-5 to TRBJ1-4; no firm D call. Germline CDR1 and CDR2: SGHKS and YYEKEE (reference sequence). The CDR3 runs 17 residues. V was pared by 6 bases and J by 2 bases, with 20 bases between. The CDR3 is CASNLVLGAGTNEKLFF. In DNA, the CDR3 is TGTGCCAGCAACCTTGTACTCGGCGCTGGGACTAATGAAAAACTGTTTTTT.

The J gene is TRBJ2-5, the V gene TRBV4-1, with TRBD2 matching over 10 bases. The V segment lost 0 bases and the J segment 5 bases; nucleotides outside the gene matches: 9. Germline V gene lookup returns CDR1 MGHRA and CDR2 YSYEKL. The CDR3 sequence is 17 residues long. The CDR3 coding sequence is TGCGCCAGCAGCCAAGAGGGAGCGGGGGGGCCCTGGGAGACCCAGTACTTC. As protein: CASSQEGAGGPWETQYF.

This chain uses TRBV10-3 with TRBJ2-7; unclear D gene. CDR1 and CDR2 (germline): ENHRY, SYGVKD. The CDR3 totals 15 residues. V was clipped by 3 bases and J by 1 base, with 13 bases between them. The CDR3 DNA is TGTGCCATCAGTGATAATCCATCAGGATCCTACGAGCAGTACTTC. This sequence encodes CAISDNPSGSYEQYF.

The CDR3 protein is CASSQGWDNEQFF. CDR3 bases: TGCGCCAGCAGCCAAGGGTGGGACAATGAGCAGTTCTTC. The chain carries TRBV4-3 and TRBJ2-1; D uncertain. V was trimmed by 1 base and J by 5 bases, leaving 6 bases between them. Germline-derived CDR1 and CDR2 are LGHNA and YSLEER. This CDR3 is built from 13 residues.

This clone was observed a handful of times. The CDR3 region is CASSSGRGSGTEAFF. Written as DNA, the CDR3 is TGCGCCAGCAGCTCCGGAAGGGGCTCGGGTACTGAAGCTTTCTTT. The V gene is TRBV5-1, the J gene TRBJ1-1; a weak D match, TRBD1 (5 bases). Germline V gives CDR1 SGHRS, CDR2 YFSETQ. V lost 3 bases and J 5 bases, leaving 17 bases between the germline ends. There are 15 residues in the CDR3.

This chain uses TRBV3-1 (or the pseudogene TRBV3-2) with TRBJ2-5; D is uncertain. CDR3 size: 12 residues. CDR1 LGHDT and CDR2 YNNKEL come from the germline V gene (reference sequence). V lost 4 bases, J lost 5 bases, and 8 bases lay in between. The CDR3 region has the DNA TGTGCCAGCAGCCCCAACCGGGAGACCCAGTACTTC. It is translated as CASSPNRETQYF.

This chain uses TRBV12-3 or TRBV12-4 with TRBJ1-1; D not resolved. V gave up 4 bases and J gave up 2 bases, with 8 bases separating them. The CDR3 covers 13 residues. CDR3 loop: CASSSGANTEAFF. CDR3 nucleotide sequence: TGTGCCAGCAGTTCAGGAGCCAACACTGAAGCTTTCTTT.

The V call is TRBV10-3, the J call TRBJ2-4, with D perhaps TRBD2 (5 bases). This CDR3 spans 16 amino acids. CDR1 is ENHRY, CDR2 SYGVKD, per germline. The germline V and J ends were trimmed by 3 bases and 1 base, with 13 bases remaining between them. CDR3 in amino acids: CAISDPSRFAKNIQYF. The CDR3 coding sequence is TGTGCCATCAGTGACCCTAGCCGATTTGCCAAAAACATTCAGTACTTC.

V gene TRBV11-2 combines with J gene TRBJ2-2; D is ambiguous. Trimming cost V 5 bases and J 9 bases, with 13 bases left between them. The CDR3 consists of 13 residues. Germline CDR1 SGHAT, CDR2 FQNNGV. This CDR3 is CASSPRLGRELFF. The CDR3 nucleotides are TGTGCCAGCAGCCCTAGGCTAGGACGGGAGCTGTTTTTT.

The gene calls are TRBV7-8 and TRBJ1-6, with D possibly being TRBD1 (5 bases). CDR3 size: 14 residues. The V gene's germline CDR1 is SGHVS and CDR2 FQNEAQ. V dropped 5 bases and J dropped 10 bases, with 15 bases sitting between them. The CDR3 region has the DNA TGTGCCAGCAGCACTAGCAGTGGGGCGTCACCCCTCCACTTT. It is translated as CASSTSSGASPLHF.

This chain joins TRBV4-1 and TRBJ1-2, with 8 nucleotides matching TRBD1. There are 17 residues in the CDR3. V was pared by 1 base and J by 6 bases, with 13 bases of the junction left unmatched. Germline CDR1 reads MGHRA; CDR2 reads YSYEKL. CDR3 loop: CASSQGRYRGIMDGYTF. The CDR3 nucleotides are TGCGCCAGCAGCCAAGGAAGGTACAGGGGGATAATGGATGGCTACACCTTC.

The chain joins TRBV7-2 to TRBJ2-7; 7 positions agree with TRBD1. V lost 4 bases to trimming and J lost 12 bases; unmatched junction nucleotides: 9. The germline V gene encodes CDR1 SGHTA and CDR2 FQGNSA. The CDR3 has 12 amino acids. Here the CDR3 reads CASSSGQRKVYF. Here the CDR3 DNA reads TGTGCCAGCAGCTCGGGACAGCGAAAGGTGTACTTC.

The V call is TRBV2, the J call TRBJ2-7; D gene uncertain. Germline CDR1 and CDR2: SNHLY and FYNNEI. The length of the CDR3 is 10 residues. The V gene lost 5 bases and the J gene lost 5 bases, with 4 bases spanning the gap. The CDR3: CASSMNEQYF. In DNA, the CDR3 is TGTGCCAGCAGTATGAACGAGCAGTACTTC.

This chain connects TRBV5-5 to TRBJ2-7; weak D call: TRBD2 (5 bases). The CDR3 runs to 18 residues. Germline V gene lookup returns CDR1 SGHKS and CDR2 YYEKEE (reference sequence). Trimming took 4 bases from V and 0 from J, leaving 23 bases between them. DNA for the CDR3: TGTGCCAGCAGCCCCACTTATATGCGGGCCCAAGGCTCCTACGAGCAGTACTTC. Its protein product is CASSPTYMRAQGSYEQYF.

The chain recombines TRBV10-3 with TRBJ2-3; D call uncertain. V shed 2 bases and J shed 2 bases, with 8 bases lying between them. The germline V gene has CDR1 ENHRY and CDR2 SYGVKD. The CDR3 has 14 residues. CDR3 bases: TGTGCCATCAGTGAGGGCACTTACACAGATACGCAGTATTTT. It translates to CAISEGTYTDTQYF.

This clone was picked up one time. This chain connects TRBV12-5 to TRBJ1-2; TRBD1 matches 9 bases. Germline loops: CDR1 LGHNT, CDR2 FRNRAP. V trimming: 5 bases; J trimming: 7 bases; junction bases outside the gene matches: 8. The CDR3 contains 14 residues. In DNA, the CDR3 is TGTGCTAGTGGTCCTGACCCGGGACAGGGTGGCTACACCTTC. Protein sequence: CASGPDPGQGGYTF.

J is TRBJ2-1 and V is TRBV18; 8 bases are shared with TRBD1. This CDR3 is built from 14 residues. The V segment lost 2 bases and the J segment 9 bases; nucleotides outside the gene matches: 6. Germline V gene lookup returns CDR1 KGHSH and CDR2 LQKENI. The CDR3 bases are TGTGCCAGCTCACCAACCGGGACAGGATTTGAGCAGTTCTTC. Translated: CASSPTGTGFEQFF.

The table lists this clone with a few counts. The rearrangement uses TRBV2 and TRBJ2-7; 9 bases match TRBD1. V dropped 5 bases and J dropped 6; count of bases not matched to a gene: 5. The CDR3 spans 13 residues. Germline V gene data show CDR1 as SNHLY and CDR2 as FYNNEI. DNA of the CDR3: TGTGCCAGCAGTCCCGGGACAGGGTCCGAGCAGTACTTC. It is translated as CASSPGTGSEQYF. Full variable domain (rest looked up from reference TRBV2 and TRBJ2-7): EPEVTQTPSHQVTQMGQEVILRCVPISNHLYFYWYRQILGQKVEFLVSFYNNEISEKSEIFDDQFSVERPDGSNFTLKIRSTKLEDSAMYFCASSPGTGSEQYFGPGTRLTVT.

The sample holds a few counts of this clone. The chain is built from TRBV6-2 or TRBV6-3 and TRBJ1-2; a possible D gene is TRBD1 (6 bases). This CDR3 is built from 14 residues. Germline V gene sequence: CDR1 MNHEY, CDR2 SVGEGT. Trimming removed 6 bases from V and 5 bases from J, with 16 bases in between. The CDR3 region has the DNA TGTGCCAGCAGCCGGGGGCAGGGAGGATATGGCTACACCTTC. Translated: CASSRGQGGYGYTF.

This chain connects TRBV11-3 to TRBJ1-1; D is unresolved. The germline gives CDR1 SGHNT, CDR2 YENEEA. Trimming removed 0 bases at V and 1 base at J, with 9 bases between. This CDR3 is built from 15 residues. The CDR3 loop reads CASSLDANPNTEAFF. In nucleotides, the CDR3 is TGTGCCAGCAGCTTAGACGCGAACCCGAACACTGAAGCTTTCTTT.

V and J are TRBV4-3 and TRBJ2-5; 14 bases match TRBD2. The germline V gene has CDR1 LGHNA and CDR2 YSLEER. After removal of 4 bases from V and 1 base from J, the junction contained 2 bases not matched to a gene. This CDR3 comprises 16 residues. CDR3 sequence (DNA): TGCGCCAGCAGCCTCGGACTAGCGGGGGGCCAAGAGACCCAGTACTTC. It encodes CASSLGLAGGQETQYF.

This chain uses TRBV12-3 or TRBV12-4 with TRBJ1-3, with D hard to call. The V and J ends lost 7 bases and 0 bases respectively, with 7 bases between them. The CDR3 is made up of 13 amino acids. The CDR3 coding sequence is TGTGCCAGCACCAGCTTCTCTGGAAACACCATATATTTT. It is translated as CASTSFSGNTIYF.

This clone was detected only a few times. The chain joins TRBV6-5 to TRBJ2-7; weak D call: TRBD1 (6 bases). This CDR3 has 15 residues. V was trimmed by 5 bases and J by 2 bases, leaving 16 bases between them. Germline assignment: CDR1 MNHEY and CDR2 SVGAGI. In nucleotides, the CDR3 is TGTGCCAGCAGTACAGGGCTTAGAGGCGCCTACGAGCAGTACTTC. This gives the protein CASSTGLRGAYEQYF.

The chain joins TRBV6-2 or TRBV6-3 to TRBJ1-5; TRBD1 is a possible D gene (6 bases). V was shortened by 6 bases and J by 9 bases, with 18 bases between the two germline ends. The CDR3 contains 14 residues. Germline V gene sequence: CDR1 MNHEY, CDR2 SVGEGT. CDR3 DNA sequence: TGTGCCAGCAGCCGTTGGACAGACCGTGGGCCCCAGCATTTT. This encodes CASSRWTDRGPQHF.

The chain links TRBV3-1 (or the pseudogene TRBV3-2) to TRBJ2-5; 15 nucleotides match TRBD2. CDR3 length: 18 amino acids. With 4 bases clipped from V and 5 bases from J, the junction kept 11 bases outside the gene matches. The germline V gene encodes CDR1 LGHDT and CDR2 YNNKEL (reference sequence). CDR3 loop: CASSPRVRTSGGAETQYF. The CDR3 nucleotides read TGTGCCAGCAGCCCAAGGGTTAGGACTAGCGGGGGGGCCGAGACCCAGTACTTC.

The chain joins TRBV6-5 to TRBJ1-6; TRBD1 matches 8 bases. In germline, CDR1 is MNHEY, CDR2 SVGAGI. With 6 bases clipped from V and 7 bases from J, the junction kept 5 bases outside the gene matches. This CDR3 spans 14 amino acids. The CDR3 protein is CASRSTGVNSPLHF. CDR3 DNA sequence: TGTGCCAGCAGGTCGACAGGGGTGAATTCACCCCTCCACTTT.

The chain has TRBV5-4 and TRBJ1-2, with D hard to call. Germline V lookup: CDR1 SGHNT, CDR2 YYREEE (reference sequence). Deletions cut 4 bases from V and 9 bases from J, with 19 bases between. The CDR3 has 14 amino acids. The CDR3 is CASSPGSEVDRYTF. The DNA for the CDR3 is TGTGCCAGCAGCCCGGGCTCTGAGGTGGATCGCTACACCTTC.

Of note for this clone: One junction end does not reproduce the germline sequence, and a read error may be involved. The V call is TRBV7-2, the J call TRBJ1-1; 7 bases fit TRBD1. Germline V gives CDR1 SGHTA, CDR2 FQGNSA. This CDR3 has 11 amino acids. In nucleotides, the CDR3 is TGTGCCAGCAGCTTGGGGACAGCCGCACGGTTT. This gives the protein CASSLGTAARF.

The chain uses TRBV6-6 and TRBJ1-4; D possibly corresponds to TRBD1 (6 bases). There are 15 residues in the CDR3. Deletions cut 5 bases from V and 6 bases from J, with 16 bases between. Germline assignment: CDR1 MNHNY and CDR2 SVGAGI (reference sequence). CDR3: CASSDPPGADEKLFF. The DNA of the CDR3 is TGTGCCAGCAGTGACCCGCCAGGGGCGGATGAAAAACTGTTTTTT.

The chain employs TRBV7-2 and TRBJ1-5, with a possible D match to TRBD1 (6 bases). Germline-derived CDR1 and CDR2 are SGHTA and FQGNSA. The CDR3 has 14 residues. Trimming pared 5 bases from V and 3 bases from J, leaving 11 bases between. The CDR3 sequence: CASSTTGYNQPQHF. The CDR3, as DNA: TGTGCCAGCAGCACTACAGGGTACAATCAGCCCCAGCATTTT.

This chain uses TRBV20-1 with TRBJ2-7; the D is unclear. Germline CDR1 and CDR2: DFQATT and SNEGSKA (reference sequence). V lost 1 base, J lost 5 bases, and 6 bases lay in between. The CDR3 consists of 11 residues. The CDR3 protein is CSARAAHEQYF. The CDR3 nucleotides read TGCAGTGCTAGAGCAGCCCACGAGCAGTACTTC.

The V call is TRBV12-5, the J call TRBJ1-2, with 12 positions matching TRBD1. Per the germline V gene, CDR1 is LGHNT and CDR2 is FRNRAP. The CDR3 is 16 residues long. Losses at the gene ends were 1 base for V and 2 bases for J; bases not matched to a gene: 2. The CDR3 DNA follows: TGTGCTAGTGGTTTGGGGGGACAGGGGGCCAACTATGGCTACACCTTC. Translating it yields CASGLGGQGANYGYTF.